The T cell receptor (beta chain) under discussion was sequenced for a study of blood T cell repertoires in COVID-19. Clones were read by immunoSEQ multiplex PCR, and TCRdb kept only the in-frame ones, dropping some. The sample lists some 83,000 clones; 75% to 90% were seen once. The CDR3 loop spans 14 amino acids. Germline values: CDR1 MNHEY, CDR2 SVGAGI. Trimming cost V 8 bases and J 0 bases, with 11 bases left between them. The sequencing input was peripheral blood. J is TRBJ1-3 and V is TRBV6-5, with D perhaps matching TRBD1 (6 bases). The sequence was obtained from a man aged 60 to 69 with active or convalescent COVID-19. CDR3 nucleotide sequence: TGTGCCAGCTATGGGGGCGCCTCTGGAAACACCATATATTTT. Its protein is CASYGGASGNTIYF.